These 31 T cell receptor beta chains were sequenced from one sample in a study of OX40 agonist ivuxolimab in advanced cancers. Sequencing used immunoSEQ multiplex PCR; TCRdb keeps in-frame clones, though not all of them. The sample includes about 100,000 clones, over 85% of them seen just once. Sequencing used CD4+ or CD8+ T cells sorted from blood, obtained in a trial of the OX40 agonist ivuxolimab. These TCRs come from an adult with an advanced solid tumor such as melanoma, head and neck, liver or kidney cancer.

This chain connects TRBV19 to TRBJ1-5; no reliable D call. V was pared by 5 bases and J by 3 bases, with 11 bases between. The CDR3 has 14 residues. Germline CDR1 and CDR2: LNHDA and SQIVND (reference sequence). In DNA, the CDR3 is TGTGCCAGTAGTTACGGGGAGGACAATCAGCCCCAGCATTTT. Translated: CASSYGEDNQPQHF. The whole variable domain, filled in from reference TRBV19 and TRBJ1-5, reads DGGITQSPKYLFRKEGQNVTLSCEQNLNHDAMYWYRQDPGQGLRLIYYSQIVNDFQKGDIAEGYSVSREKKESFPLTVTSAQKNPTAFYLCASSYGEDNQPQHFGDGTRLSIL.

The genes are TRBV5-4 and TRBJ2-1, with D hard to call. The CDR3 has 16 residues. V lost 5 bases and J 0 bases, leaving 15 bases between the germline ends. Germline V gives CDR1 SGHNT, CDR2 YYREEE (reference sequence). CDR3 DNA: TGTGCCAGCAGTTCCCGGACCTCTAGCTCCTACAATGAGCAGTTCTTC. Protein product: CASSSRTSSSYNEQFF. Complete variable domain (other parts from reference TRBV5-4 and TRBJ2-1): ETGVTQSPTHLIKTRGQQVTLRCSSQSGHNTVSWYQQALGQGPQFIFQYYREEENGRGNFPPRFSGLQFPNYSSELNVNALELDDSALYLCASSSRTSSSYNEQFFGPGTRLTVL.

Of note for this clone: The sample contains more than one DNA sequence encoding this CDR3. The chain combines TRBV16 with TRBJ1-2; D is undetermined. Trimming removed 3 bases from V and 4 bases from J, with 9 bases in between. The germline V gene encodes CDR1 KGHSY and CDR2 FQNENV. The CDR3 is 13 amino acids. The DNA of the CDR3 is TGTGCCAGCAGCCAGAACCCCGGCTATGGCTACACCTTC. It is translated as CASSQNPGYGYTF.

This clone was seen just once. Other nucleotide sequences from this sample produce the same CDR3. The chain is built from TRBV30 and TRBJ1-5, with D perhaps matching TRBD1 (5 bases). Germline V gives CDR1 GTSNPN, CDR2 SVGIG (reference sequence). CDR3 size: 13 residues. Between the trimmed V and J ends, which lost 3 bases and 1 base, there was a span of 7 bases. The CDR3 DNA follows: TGTGCCTGGAGCCGGGACAGCAATCAGCCCCAGCATTTT. Its translation is CAWSRDSNQPQHF.

The rearrangement links TRBV27 to TRBJ2-7; D may be TRBD2 (6 bases). The CDR3 runs 15 residues. CDR1 is MNHEY and CDR2 is SMNVEV in the germline V gene (reference sequence). Trimming left V 6 bases short and J 6 bases short, with 21 bases between. CDR3 amino acids: CASRTDYGGVFEQYF. CDR3 DNA sequence: TGTGCCAGCAGAACCGATTACGGGGGTGTTTTCGAGCAGTACTTC.

In nucleotides, the CDR3 is TGTGCCAGCAGCCAAGATATAGCGGGCTCTGGAAACACCATATATTTT. Translation: CASSQDIAGSGNTIYF. The chain joins TRBV4-2 to TRBJ1-3, with D unresolved. The CDR3 sequence is 16 residues long. Germline CDR1 is LGHNA and CDR2 is YNFKEQ. V lost 0 bases, J lost 0 bases, and 9 bases lay in between.

The chain uses TRBV7-6 and TRBJ1-3; TRBD1 is a possible D gene (6 bases). Germline CDR1 and CDR2: SGHVS and FNYEAQ. This CDR3 spans 18 amino acids. The V end was cut by 5 bases, the J end by 1 base, with 21 bases between. The DNA of the CDR3 is TGTGCCAGCAGCCAGACAGGTCGTAGCGCCTCATCTGGAAACACCATATATTTT. Encoded protein: CASSQTGRSASSGNTIYF.

The V gene is TRBV10-3, the J gene TRBJ2-7; perhaps TRBD1 as D (5 bases). V was pared by 0 bases and J by 6 bases, with 12 bases between. Germline V gives CDR1 ENHRY, CDR2 SYGVKD. CDR3 length: 14 residues. The CDR3 loop reads CAISESGQRVEQYF. The CDR3 nucleotides are TGTGCCATCAGTGAGTCGGGGCAGAGAGTCGAGCAGTACTTC.

This clone was seen more than once but under ten times. For the CDR3, the DNA is TGTCGAGACAGGGATTATAATTCACCCCTCCACTTT. Translating gives CRDRDYNSPLHF. The chain couples TRBV21-1 to TRBJ1-6; TRBD1, the table's D call, was not compared with the DNA. TRBV21-1 is a pseudogene locus. The CDR3 sequence is 12 residues long.

This sequence joins TRBV10-1 and TRBJ2-1, with D unclear. This CDR3 has 13 residues. Germline loops: CDR1 WNHNN, CDR2 SYGVQD (reference sequence). V was shortened by 6 bases and J by 9 bases, with 15 bases between the two germline ends. CDR3 sequence: CASSRVGNGEQFF. In DNA form, the CDR3 reads TGCGCCAGCAGCCGGGTGGGGAACGGTGAGCAGTTCTTC.

The CDR3 DNA sequence: TGCGCCAGCAGCTGGACGGGCGCCCTTAATGAAAAACTGTTTTTT. Its translation: CASSWTGALNEKLFF. This chain joins TRBV5-1 and TRBJ1-4; no reliable D call. This CDR3 is 15 amino acids long. Germline values: CDR1 SGHRS, CDR2 YFSETQ. V dropped 3 bases and J dropped 4 bases, with 13 bases sitting between them.

V gene TRBV5-1 combines with J gene TRBJ2-3; possible D gene TRBD2, 6 bases. The CDR3 consists of 15 residues. Trimming removed 3 bases at V and 1 base at J, with 12 bases between. CDR1 and CDR2 (germline): SGHRS, YFSETQ. For the CDR3, the DNA is TGCGCCAGCAGCTCAAGCGGGCCTCGCACAGATACGCAGTATTTT. Translated, it gives CASSSSGPRTDTQYF.

V and J are TRBV5-1 and TRBJ2-3; D unclear. The germline gives CDR1 SGHRS, CDR2 YFSETQ. The CDR3 is 13 amino acids. V lost 2 bases and J 0 bases, leaving 4 bases between the germline ends. CDR3 coding DNA: TGCGCCAGCAGCTTTTCTAGCACAGATACGCAGTATTTT. Its translation: CASSFSSTDTQYF.

The genes are TRBV7-2 and TRBJ1-6; D gene unclear. V gave up 8 bases and J gave up 0 bases, with 11 bases separating them. Germline CDR1 reads SGHTA; CDR2 reads FQGNSA. This CDR3 is 15 amino acids long. CDR3 sequence (DNA): TGTGCCAGCGCTTGGAGGAGCTCCTATAATTCACCCCTCCACTTT. The encoded protein is CASAWRSSYNSPLHF.

With respect to this clone: The same CDR3 arises from other DNA sequences in this sample as well. J is TRBJ1-4 and V is TRBV5-1; D gene ambiguous. V gave up 1 base and J gave up 4 bases, with 8 bases separating them. The CDR3 contains 14 residues. Germline lookup yields CDR1 SGHRS and CDR2 YFSETQ. DNA of the CDR3: TGCGCCAGCAGCTTGATGGGGAATAATGAAAAACTGTTTTTT. Translated: CASSLMGNNEKLFF. Combining the CDR3 with reference TRBV5-1 and TRBJ1-4 gives the whole variable domain KAGVTQTPRYLIKTRGQQVTLSCSPISGHRSVSWYQQTPGQGLQFLFEYFSETQRNKGNFPGRFSGRQFSNSRSEMNVSTLELGDSALYLCASSLMGNNEKLFFGSGTQLSVL.

This clone was detected only once. J is TRBJ2-7 and V is TRBV19, with TRBD2 matching over 8 bases. The V segment lost 3 bases and the J segment 3 bases; nucleotides outside the gene matches: 4. CDR3 length equals 14 residues. Germline CDR1 reads LNHDA; CDR2 reads SQIVND (reference sequence). The CDR3 nucleotides read TGTGCCAGTAGTATCTCCGGGACTAGCTACGAGCAGTACTTC. The encoded protein is CASSISGTSYEQYF.

V is TRBV7-2 and J is TRBJ1-1, with 7 bases identical to TRBD1. Germline V gives CDR1 SGHTA, CDR2 FQGNSA. The CDR3 consists of 12 residues. J lost 9 bases, V lost 4 bases, and 5 bases had no gene match. Here the CDR3 DNA reads TGTGCCAGCAGCTACCTACAGGGGCAAGCTTTCTTT. This sequence encodes CASSYLQGQAFF.

The chain carries TRBV19 and TRBJ1-1; D unclear. The CDR3 has 17 residues. V lost 0 bases, J lost 3 bases, and 17 bases lay in between. Germline loops: CDR1 LNHDA, CDR2 SQIVND (reference sequence). In nucleotides, the CDR3 is TGTGCCAGTAGTATAGATACCACGGGGAGTTGGGACACTGAAGCTTTCTTT. Protein: CASSIDTTGSWDTEAFF.

This clone appeared once. This sequence joins TRBV6-1 and TRBJ1-6; 7 bases are a match to TRBD1. After removal of 2 bases from V and 5 bases from J, the junction contained 3 bases not matched to a gene. Germline loops: CDR1 MNHNS, CDR2 SASEGT. CDR3 size: 15 residues. The CDR3 sequence: CASSELDRNNSPLHF. For the CDR3, the DNA is TGTGCCAGCAGTGAATTGGACAGGAATAATTCACCCCTCCACTTT.

V and J are TRBV19 and TRBJ2-7, with 11 bases fitting TRBD1. CDR1 is LNHDA and CDR2 is SQIVND in the germline V gene (reference sequence). The CDR3 has 15 residues. The J segment lost 6 bases and the V segment lost 0 bases, leaving 4 bases of the junction unmatched. The CDR3 coding sequence is TGTGCCAGTAGTATAGATTGGACAGGGGGCGCCGAGCAGTACTTC. Residues: CASSIDWTGGAEQYF.

The chain couples TRBV9 to TRBJ1-4, with TRBD1 as a possible D gene (6 bases). The CDR3 contains 17 residues. The V end lost 0 bases, the J end lost 1 base, and 13 bases lay between the germline ends. CDR1 is SGDLS and CDR2 is YYNGEE in the germline V gene. CDR3 amino acids: CASSVGAGGQTNEKLFF. In nucleotides, the CDR3 is TGTGCCAGCAGCGTAGGGGCGGGGGGCCAAACTAATGAAAAACTGTTTTTT.

The chain uses TRBV19 and TRBJ2-1, with D possibly called TRBD1 or TRBD2 (5 bases each). V dropped 10 bases and J dropped 4 bases, with 17 bases sitting between them. CDR3 length: 14 amino acids. Germline values: CDR1 LNHDA, CDR2 SQIVND (reference sequence). The CDR3 protein is CATSSGTEYNEQFF. CDR3 nucleotides: TGTGCCACCTCGTCCGGGACGGAGTACAATGAGCAGTTCTTC.

The rearrangement links TRBV28 to TRBJ2-5; 10 nucleotides match TRBD1. Trimming cost V 4 bases and J 9 bases; bases outside gene matches: 8. The CDR3 has 14 residues. Germline V gene data show CDR1 as MDHEN and CDR2 as SYDVKM. CDR3 coding DNA: TGTGCCAGCAGTTCGGGACAGGGGAGTGGGGCCCAGTACTTC. Its translation is CASSSGQGSGAQYF.

The chain combines TRBV28 with TRBJ2-4; 9 bases are shared with TRBD1. CDR1 is MDHEN, CDR2 SYDVKM, per germline. This CDR3 is built from 16 residues. Unmatched junction bases numbered 3, after V lost 1 base and J lost 2 bases. The CDR3 DNA is TGTGCCAGCAGTTTATTCGGACAGGGGTCCAAAAACATTCAGTACTTC. As protein: CASSLFGQGSKNIQYF.

This chain links TRBV9 with TRBJ1-6; D remains ambiguous. The ends were cut back, 0 bases at V and 5 bases at J, with 6 bases in the middle. Per germline, CDR1 SGDLS and CDR2 YYNGEE. CDR3 size: 14 residues. The CDR3 DNA reads TGTGCCAGCAGCGTAGCCCCGGATAATTCACCCCTCCACTTT. It is translated as CASSVAPDNSPLHF.

J is TRBJ2-4 and V is TRBV2; D perhaps matches TRBD1 (6 bases). The CDR3 length is 16 residues. The germline V gene encodes CDR1 SNHLY and CDR2 FYNNEI. V lost 5 bases and J lost 0, with 14 bases in between. CDR3 amino acids: CASSKTGQLAKNIQYF. The CDR3 DNA reads as TGTGCCAGCAGTAAGACAGGCCAGCTAGCCAAAAACATTCAGTACTTC.

The chain uses TRBV4-2 and TRBJ1-2, with D tentatively TRBD1 (5 bases). Germline loops: CDR1 LGHNA, CDR2 YNFKEQ. V lost 6 bases, J lost 0 bases, and 11 bases lay in between. The CDR3 sequence is 14 residues long. CDR3 residues: CASRARDSNYGYTF. The CDR3 DNA sequence: TGTGCCAGCAGGGCCAGGGACTCTAACTATGGCTACACCTTC.

The chain joins TRBV7-9 to TRBJ1-1, with unresolved D. Trimming shortened V by 5 bases and J by 6 bases, and 7 bases separated the two germline ends. The CDR3 covers 11 residues. CDR1 and CDR2 from the germline V gene are SEHNR and FQNEAQ (reference sequence). Here the CDR3 reads CASSPRPEAFF. In DNA form, the CDR3 reads TGTGCCAGCAGCCCCCGGCCTGAAGCTTTCTTT.

This chain uses TRBV18 with TRBJ2-3, with D unclear. There are 14 residues in the CDR3. Trimming took 3 bases from V and 0 from J, leaving 7 bases between them. Germline V CDR1 and CDR2: KGHSH, LQKENI. CDR3: CASSPPESTDTQYF. Here the CDR3 DNA reads TGTGCCAGCTCACCCCCCGAGAGCACAGATACGCAGTATTTT.

The V gene is TRBV20-1, the J gene TRBJ2-3; D gene unclear. Germline CDR1 is DFQATT and CDR2 is SNEGSKA (reference sequence). This CDR3 has 10 residues. V shed 8 bases and J shed 11 bases, with 14 bases lying between them. CDR3 DNA sequence: TGCAGTTATAAGGCAGTCATGCAGTATTTT. It encodes CSYKAVMQYF.

The rearrangement joins TRBV7-9 to TRBJ1-5, with 8 bases lining up with TRBD1. Germline CDR1 is SEHNR and CDR2 is FQNEAQ (reference sequence). The CDR3 totals 18 residues. V shed 1 base and J 2 bases; nucleotides not matched to a gene: 10. In DNA form, the CDR3 reads TGTGCCAGCAGCTTAGGGGCAGGGGGCGTTGGAGGCAATCAGCCCCAGCATTTT. Its translation: CASSLGAGGVGGNQPQHF.